This T cell receptor beta chain is drawn from a study of T cells in Graves' hyperthyroidism and ophthalmopathy. General study findings and limits: From stable hyperthyroidism, ophthalmopathy was set apart by a 13 V-J model.

The germline gives CDR1 SEHNR, CDR2 FQNEAQ (reference sequence). With 1 base removed from V and 5 bases from J, the gap between germline ends came to 15 bases. The CDR3 has 16 residues. In this sample, this clonotype turned up many times. Its antigen is not identified. Amplification of TCR beta CDR3 regions was performed using RNA transcripts as template. First-round RT-PCR of the TCR CDR3 relied on the HTBI primer set. TCRdb ran MiXCR on the multiplex PCR reads and lists one entry per CDR3 protein. Here the sample spans about 180,000 distinct CDR3 sequences, approximately 15% being singletons. The chain employs TRBV7-9 and TRBJ1-5, with D maybe TRBD1 (5 bases). Sequenced sample: blood. The source of this sequence is a woman aged 50 to 60 with Graves' hyperthyroidism. The CDR3 bases are TGTGCCAGCAGCTTAGGGGAAGGCAGGGCCCATCAGCCCCAGCATTTT. Translation gives CASSLGEGRAHQPQHF.